The T cell receptor (beta chain) described here comes from a study of beta chain features in type 1 diabetes. V shed 1 base and J shed 3 bases, with 9 bases lying between them. Germline V gene sequence: CDR1 SGHTA, CDR2 FQGNSA. This CDR3 contains 14 residues. Isolated RNA was reverse transcribed in full, so expressed TCRB transcripts were sequenced. The repertoire was sequenced with immunoSEQ multiplex PCR; TCRdb's copy has only in-frame clones and lacks some. The sample contains fewer than 150,000 clones, 6.9% of which appear only once. The sample was central memory CD4+ T cells from blood. This chain joins TRBV7-2 and TRBJ2-5, with a weak D call TRBD1 (5 bases). This TCR was recovered from a woman in her 30s in good health. The CDR3 is CASSLVVTEETQYF. The CDR3 DNA is TGTGCCAGCAGCTTAGTAGTGACAGAAGAGACCCAGTACTTC.